This is a list of T cell receptor beta chains from one sample in a study of naive and memory T cell subsets. Via MiXCR, TCRdb re-called the UMI-ligation and nested PCR reads, giving one row per CDR3 protein. The repertoire includes around 110,000 distinct CDR3 sequences, roughly 36% of them detected once, and roughly 0.86% sits in the top ten. Sequenced: central memory CD4+ T cells from blood. The receptors originated from a human donor in good health. The CDR3 runs from the conserved cysteine through the conserved F or W.

V gene	J gene	CDR3 protein
TRBV20-1	TRBJ2-6	CSARDPGPGANVLTF
TRBV20-1	TRBJ1-4	CSARPGGEKLFF
TRBV20-1	TRBJ1-2	CSARDYRGYGYTF
TRBV7-3	TRBJ1-1	CASSLTGGVNTEAFF
TRBV30	TRBJ1-6	CAWTGTAKSSYNSPLHF
TRBV27	TRBJ1-4	CASSPRGGLNEKLFF
TRBV18	TRBJ1-2	CASSPGTGLYGYTF
TRBV2	TRBJ2-7	CASSEALGPYEQYF
TRBV5-5	TRBJ1-4	CASSLAMRSNEKLFF
TRBV4-3	TRBJ2-2	CASSQDPAGELFF
TRBV19	TRBJ2-1	CASSTWEAGGLGNEQFF